Presented here are 15 T cell receptor beta chains from one specimen sequenced in a study of response to subunit inactivated influenza vaccine. TCRdb re-analysed the RT-PCR reads in MiXCR, keeping a single row per CDR3 protein. Seen here are approximately 500,000 distinct CDR3 sequences, 13% to 15% observed once, and the top ten hold over 8.5%. The starting material was PBMCs from blood, obtained 11 to 12 days after vaccination. The source is a man aged 45 to 65 who received an inactivated influenza vaccine.

V gene TRBV7-9 combines with J gene TRBJ2-5; unclear D gene. V gave up 8 bases and J gave up 5 bases, with 18 bases separating them. This CDR3 is built from 14 residues. Germline assignment: CDR1 SEHNR and CDR2 FQNEAQ (reference sequence). The CDR3 nucleotides are TGTGCCAGCGCCTGGCGGCTGGAGAGGGAGACCCAGTACTTC. Its protein is CASAWRLERETQYF.

In its sample, this clonotype was seen a few times. The chain carries TRBV5-1 and TRBJ2-3, with 7 positions matching TRBD1. The CDR3 is 14 amino acids. The junction had 7 bases not matched to a gene; V was cut back by 7 bases and J by 2 bases. Germline V gene data show CDR1 as SGHRS and CDR2 as YFSETQ. CDR3 residues: CASCTGEDTDTQYF. For the CDR3, the DNA is TGCGCCAGCTGTACAGGGGAAGACACAGATACGCAGTATTTT.

The chain is built from TRBV5-4 and TRBJ1-6, with TRBD1 matching 7 bases. J gave up 12 bases and V 4 bases, and 4 bases lay outside the gene matches. This CDR3 spans 12 amino acids. In germline, CDR1 is SGHNT, CDR2 YYREEE (reference sequence). The CDR3: CASSRDSGPLHF. The CDR3 DNA sequence: TGTGCCAGCAGCAGGGACAGCGGACCCCTCCACTTT.

J is TRBJ2-7 and V is TRBV15; 8 bases map to TRBD1. The CDR3 is 15 residues long. The J segment lost 3 bases and the V segment lost 1 base, leaving 5 bases of the junction unmatched. Germline V gene data show CDR1 as LNHNV and CDR2 as YYDKDF (reference sequence). The CDR3 DNA sequence: TGTGCCACCAGCAGAGGAGGTACAGGGGGCTACGAGCAGTACTTC. This translates into CATSRGGTGGYEQYF.

In this sample, this clonotype turned up a few times. V gene TRBV7-2 combines with J gene TRBJ1-1, with D hard to call. Germline CDR1 reads SGHTA; CDR2 reads FQGNSA. With 0 bases removed from V and 1 base from J, the gap between germline ends came to 9 bases. The CDR3 is made up of 15 amino acids. CDR3 protein: CASSLALAENTEAFF. The CDR3 DNA sequence: TGTGCCAGCAGCTTAGCGCTTGCAGAGAACACTGAAGCTTTCTTT.

This clonotype has only a few counts. The rearrangement joins TRBV7-2 to TRBJ1-4; the match to TRBD1 covers 8 bases. Germline V gene data show CDR1 as SGHTA and CDR2 as FQGNSA. Trimming cost V 1 base and J 1 base; bases outside gene matches: 5. The CDR3 extends over 17 amino acids. CDR3 DNA: TGTGCCAGCAGCTTAGTTGTGACAGGGGTAACTAATGAAAAACTGTTTTTT. This sequence encodes CASSLVVTGVTNEKLFF.

For this clonotype: Mismatch with germline at one junction end may stem from a read error. The V and J genes are TRBV7-7 and TRBJ2-1; D possibly corresponds to TRBD1 (6 bases). This CDR3 has 15 amino acids. CDR1 SSHAT and CDR2 FNYEAQ come from the germline V gene (reference sequence). CDR3 sequence (DNA): TGTGCTAGCAGCTTAGGTATGGCAGGGGTGGATGAGCAGTTCTTC. Translated, it gives CASSLGMAGVDEQFF.

This sequence joins TRBV6-5 and TRBJ2-2, with a possible D match to TRBD2 (5 bases). The CDR3 consists of 14 residues. V dropped 2 bases and J dropped 3 bases, with 7 bases sitting between them. Germline values: CDR1 MNHEY, CDR2 SVGAGI. CDR3 bases: TGTGCCAGCAGTTACGTGCGGGACACCGGGGAGCTGTTTTTT. As protein: CASSYVRDTGELFF.

This clonotype was counted only a few times. The gene calls are TRBV6-1 and TRBJ2-3; the match to TRBD2 covers 8 bases. Germline CDR1 is MNHNS and CDR2 is SASEGT. This CDR3 has 16 residues. The ends lost 5 bases at V and 0 bases at J; junction bases unmatched: 7. The CDR3 reads CASSRPSGLSTDTQYF. In DNA form, the CDR3 reads TGTGCCAGCAGTCGACCTAGCGGGTTGAGCACAGATACGCAGTATTTT.

This clonotype was found a few times. V usage is TRBV12-3 or TRBV12-4 and J usage is TRBJ1-1, with TRBD1 identical over 9 bases. Trimming removed 5 bases from V and 5 bases from J; junction bases left unmatched: 9. The CDR3 is 15 residues long. CDR3 sequence: CASSPAQGARTEAFF. The CDR3 DNA follows: TGTGCCAGCAGTCCAGCACAGGGGGCTCGAACTGAAGCTTTCTTT.

This clonotype was observed a few times. This chain links TRBV10-3 with TRBJ1-1; D not certain. Trimming shortened V by 3 bases and J by 0 bases, and 5 bases separated the two germline ends. The CDR3 length is 13 residues. The germline CDR1 and CDR2 sequences are ENHRY and SYGVKD. CDR3 protein: CAISDSMNTEAFF. The CDR3 coding sequence is TGTGCCATCAGTGACAGCATGAACACTGAAGCTTTCTTT.

The chain couples TRBV5-1 to TRBJ1-3, with TRBD1 matching over 8 bases. CDR3 length: 15 residues. Looked up from germline, CDR1 is SGHRS and CDR2 is YFSETQ. Trimming cost V 3 bases and J 4 bases; bases outside gene matches: 6. The CDR3: CASSSQGARGNTIYF. As DNA, the CDR3 is TGCGCCAGCAGCTCGCAGGGGGCGAGAGGAAACACCATATATTTT.

This clonotype was counted between two and nine times. V usage is TRBV4-3 and J usage is TRBJ2-7; D perhaps matches TRBD2 (5 bases). The CDR3 covers 14 residues. Deletions cut 1 base from V and 1 base from J, with 8 bases between. The V gene's germline CDR1 is LGHNA and CDR2 YSLEER. In DNA form, the CDR3 reads TGCGCCAGCAGCCAAGGTCCGGGATCCTACGAGCAGTACTTC. Its translation is CASSQGPGSYEQYF.

The sample holds many counts of this clonotype. V is TRBV7-2 and J is TRBJ2-3, with 7 bases that match TRBD1. The germline gives CDR1 SGHTA, CDR2 FQGNSA. V dropped 1 base and J dropped 10; count of bases not matched to a gene: 5. There are 13 residues in the CDR3. The CDR3 region has the DNA TGTGCCAGCAGCTTAGGAACGGGACAGCCGCAGTATTTT. Translated, it gives CASSLGTGQPQYF.

CDR3: CASSQDDSFTDEQYF. The CDR3 DNA reads as TGCGCCAGCAGCCAAGACGACAGTTTTACCGACGAGCAGTACTTC. The J gene is TRBJ2-7, the V gene TRBV4-3; weak D call: TRBD1 (5 bases). The CDR3 is 15 residues long. Germline CDR1 reads LGHNA; CDR2 reads YSLEER. Trimming removed 0 bases at V and 5 bases at J, with 14 bases between.